This entry concerns a single T cell receptor (beta chain). The data were produced by immunoSEQ multiplex PCR, yet TCRdb's version contains in-frame clones alone and is incomplete. The sample shows just over 15,000 clones, 75% to 90% of them seen only once. This specimen comes from a study of blood T cell repertoires in COVID-19. The clonotype comes from a man older than 75 with active or convalescent COVID-19. Sequencing was performed on peripheral blood.

CDR3 in DNA: TGCGCCAGCAGCTTGATCTCACAGGATGGCTACACCTTC. It encodes CASSLISQDGYTF. The gene calls are TRBV5-1 and TRBJ1-2, with D perhaps TRBD1 (5 bases). Germline CDR1 SGHRS, CDR2 YFSETQ. V lost 1 base and J 6 bases, leaving 10 bases between the germline ends. The CDR3 has 13 residues.